This T cell receptor (beta chain) was profiled in a study of response to subunit inactivated influenza vaccine (dated by TCRdb to 2016 to 2019). Background for the entire study: To follow how T cells responded to a trivalent subunit inactivated influenza vaccine, the researchers relied on deep quantitative profiling of the T cell receptor repertoire.

Study-wide conclusions, independent of this receptor: It was suggested by the authors that each seasonal influenza vaccination may recruit only a limited number of new T cells.

Deletion took 3 bases off V and 3 bases off J, with a span of 12 bases between the germline ends. The germline V gene sets CDR1 to LGHNA and CDR2 to YNFKEQ. The cysteine opens and the phenylalanine closes a CDR3 of 14 amino acids. This entry keeps only the CDR3 DNA: 42 bases, framed from base 1. In the case of this clonotype: What antigen it recognizes has not been identified. Base qualities are not at hand, and no much larger clone is one base apart.

The method was RT-PCR. The run used an Illumina HiSeq 2500. In TCRdb, the public reads were trimmed at Q25 with fastp and aligned with MiXCR, with productive beta chains retained. Identical CDR3 protein sequences are pooled into one entry, listed with their most common genes and DNA. The sample table contains over 300,000 distinct CDR3 sequences; only one count was recorded for just over 20% of them. Clones ranked in the top ten supply 10% of the sample. This TCR was sampled from a man aged 50 to 69 who received an inactivated influenza vaccine. Donor details come from another sample of the same person, matched by shared clones. The sequences come from PBMCs from blood, collected 21 months after vaccination. The sequence joins TRBV4-2 to TRBJ2-7; TRBD2 is perhaps the D gene, given 5 matching bases. Read as DNA, the sequence is TGTGCCAGCAGCCACTTCCGGGAAGACTACGAGCAGTACTTC. Its protein product is CASSHFREDYEQYF.